This T cell receptor beta chain was captured by sequencing in a study of human CD4 T cells and Enterobacteriaceae (dated by TCRdb to between 2020 and 2021). In regard to this clone: This receptor's antigen is unknown. No base-level quality is on record; no much larger clone is a single base apart.

Deep-level sequencing was performed on ex vivo total memory CD4+ samples, with a detection sensitivity of one cell in 200,000. The QIAamp DNA Micro Kit was used to extract genomic DNA from cell pellets, and the quantity and purity of the genomic DNA were checked by spectrophotometry. The immunoSEQ multiplex PCR assay was used to amplify the TCR Vbeta CDR3 regions. Amplicons were sequenced on the Illumina HiSeq platform. The retrieved sequences were 87 nucleotides long and included the CDR3 region. In the source study's methods: A clonotype was defined as a unique productive TCR Vbeta nucleotide sequence, quantified by productive template frequency from ImmunoSEQ Analyzer V3.0. A threshold at the top 5th percentile of each frequency-ranked repertoire was used to define expanded clonotypes. The R package fossil was used to compute repertoire overlap as Chao-Jaccard, and the R package MASS was used to visualize the overlap by nonmetric multidimensional scaling. TCRdb stores this immuneACCESS table with in-frame sequences only. Part of the clones is absent; in the studies checked, under half of the shortfall reflects unresolved V genes, and no reason is known for the rest. The V and J calls and clone size are taken from that table; D and trimming were inferred from the DNA. This sample is represented by some 26,000 clones; approximately 80% of them were singletons. The ten largest clones add up to about 0.96% of the sample.

On a FACSAria III, memory CD4+ T cells were FACS-sorted to over 95% purity, defined as all CD4+ cells except CD45RA+CCR7+CD95- naive cells. Blood from healthy donors was obtained from blood donation centers in Switzerland. Total CD4+ T cells and monocytes were enriched by positive selection with CD4 and CD14 magnetic microbeads. CD8+, CD14+, CD16+, CD56+, CD19+ and CD25-bright cells were excluded prior to sorting. To assess in vivo expansion of bacteria-reactive clonotypes, total memory CD4+ T cells from a couple of blood donors were sequenced directly ex vivo. Isolation of peripheral blood mononuclear cells from donor blood was performed with Ficoll-Paque Plus. Trimming costs V 6 bases and J 0 bases, and their ends lie 9 bases apart. The germline V gene encodes CDR1 MNHEY and CDR2 SMNVEV (reference sequence). The CDR3 covers 13 residues, taking in both the cysteine and the phenylalanine. Only the CDR3 region is kept as DNA, spanning 39 bases read in frame from base 1.

The paper as a whole reports these results and caveats: The only basis for inferring the reactivity of ex vivo clonotypes was matching nucleotide sequences to CFSE-low cultures from the same donors. In ex vivo samples, clonotypes with broad cross-reactivity seemed more expanded than specific clonotypes, as 11 of 19 and about 60% of the roughly 34 fell within the top 5%.

Source material: memory CD4+ T cells from blood. The sample's cell subset or site label, decoded: total memory CD4 T cells sorted directly ex vivo, unstimulated. The receptor's source is a human donor in good health. The receptor chain draws on TRBV27 and TRBJ2-7, with no confident D gene call. The DNA sequence reads TGTGCCAGCAGGACTCATAGCTCCTACGAGCAGTACTTC. This translates into CASRTHSSYEQYF.